The 11 T cell receptor beta chains presented below share a single source sample, sequenced in a study of T cells in Graves' hyperthyroidism and ophthalmopathy. TCR beta CDR3 regions were amplified from RNA transcripts. The TCR CDR3 first-round RT-PCR relied on the HTBI primer set. TCRdb called the multiplex PCR reads again in MiXCR, with one record for every CDR3 protein. This table holds about 380,000 distinct CDR3 sequences, about 14% found once. The sample consisted of blood. Receptors originate from a man aged 25 to 40 with Graves' hyperthyroidism that later progressed to Graves' ophthalmopathy.

This clonotype was counted many times. The chain combines TRBV6-1 with TRBJ2-5, with unresolved D. Germline V lookup: CDR1 MNHNS, CDR2 SASEGT. This CDR3 region has 14 residues. Trimming took off 5 bases at V and 1 base at J, with 11 bases between the two ends. CDR3 coding DNA: TGTGCCAGCAGTCCCCGGGTGGTCCAAGAGACCCAGTACTTC. Its translation is CASSPRVVQETQYF.

This clonotype occurred many times. This sequence joins TRBV7-2 and TRBJ1-6; D perhaps matches TRBD1 (5 bases). This CDR3 comprises 15 residues. From germline, CDR1 is SGHTA and CDR2 FQGNSA. V lost 1 base and J lost 8, with 12 bases in between. The chain's CDR3 is CASSLGGGLDSPLHF. As DNA, the CDR3 is TGTGCCAGCAGCTTAGGCGGGGGTCTAGATTCACCCCTCCACTTT. Variable domain in full (rest from reference TRBV7-2 and TRBJ1-6): GAGVSQSPSNKVTEKGKDVELRCDPISGHTALYWYRQSLGQGLEFLIYFQGNSAPDKSGLPSDRFSAERTGGSVSTLTIQRTQQEDSAVYLCASSLGGGLDSPLHFGNGTRLTVT.

This clonotype was seen only a few times. The V and J genes are TRBV29-1 and TRBJ2-3; the D is unclear. The V end lost 0 bases, the J end lost 0 bases, and 7 bases lay between the germline ends. Germline CDR1 SQVTM, CDR2 ANQGSEA. CDR3 size: 14 residues. The CDR3 spells CSVEDHGSTDTQYF. The CDR3 coding sequence is TGCAGCGTTGAAGATCACGGGAGCACAGATACGCAGTATTTT.

The chain has TRBV9 and TRBJ1-4; D may be TRBD1 (6 bases). Germline CDR1 reads SGDLS; CDR2 reads YYNGEE. V was clipped by 4 bases and J by 5 bases, with 12 bases between them. The CDR3 is 14 amino acids. The CDR3 region has the DNA TGTGCCAGCAGCAAACAGGGAGACAATGAAAAACTGTTTTTT. Encoded protein: CASSKQGDNEKLFF.

This clonotype has at least ten counts. The rearrangement uses TRBV6-1 and TRBJ1-5; no reliable D call. CDR1 is MNHNS, CDR2 SASEGT, per germline. Deletions cut 3 bases from V and 0 bases from J, with 9 bases between. The CDR3 totals 15 residues. The CDR3 DNA is TGTGCCAGCAGTGATAGGCAACTTAGCAATCAGCCCCAGCATTTT. Its protein is CASSDRQLSNQPQHF.

This clonotype was picked up a small number of times. V gene TRBV12-3 or TRBV12-4 combines with J gene TRBJ1-2; D call uncertain. The V gene lost 3 bases and the J gene lost 5 bases, with 7 bases spanning the gap. This CDR3 comprises 12 residues. CDR3 sequence reads: CASSLSIYGYTF. CDR3 bases: TGTGCCAGCAGTTTGTCGATTTATGGCTACACCTTC.

The J gene is TRBJ1-5, the V gene TRBV3-1, with D possibly matching TRBD1 (6 bases). Germline lookup yields CDR1 LGHDT and CDR2 YNNKEL (reference sequence). V lost 6 bases and J 7 bases, leaving 19 bases between the germline ends. This CDR3 comprises 15 residues. This chain's CDR3 is CASSDYRDLLQPQHF. The DNA for the CDR3 is TGTGCCAGCAGTGACTACAGGGACCTCTTACAGCCCCAGCATTTT.

V is TRBV5-1 and J is TRBJ2-7; D might be TRBD1 (6 bases). Trimming stripped 4 bases from V and 2 bases from J, with 10 bases between. CDR3 length: 13 amino acids. Looked up from germline, CDR1 is SGHRS and CDR2 is YFSETQ. Here the CDR3 DNA reads TGCGCCAGCAGCCGGACAGCAACCTACGAGCAGTACTTC. Translating gives CASSRTATYEQYF.

This clonotype was observed many times. The CDR3 DNA reads TGCAGTGCTAGATCGGGCGGACAGGGGGCACGGACTGAAGCTTTCTTT. Translated: CSARSGGQGARTEAFF. The chain employs TRBV20-1 and TRBJ1-1; 11 bases are shared with TRBD1. The CDR3 consists of 16 residues. V lost 2 bases and J lost 5; bases outside the gene matches: 10. From germline, CDR1 is DFQATT and CDR2 SNEGSKA (reference sequence).

The sample holds many counts of this clonotype. The chain joins TRBV28 to TRBJ1-1, with TRBD1 identical over 9 bases. With 8 bases clipped from V and 7 bases from J, the junction kept 8 bases outside the gene matches. CDR3 length equals 13 residues. Germline V CDR1 and CDR2: MDHEN, SYDVKM. CDR3 DNA: TGTGCCAGCGGACAGGGGATTTATGGTGAAGCTTTCTTT. Its protein product is CASGQGIYGEAFF. Full variable domain (missing parts from reference TRBV28 and TRBJ1-1): DVKVTQSSRYLVKRTGEKVFLECVQDMDHENMFWYRQDPGLGLRLIYFSYDVKMKEKGDIPEGYSVSREKKERFSLILESASTNQTSMYLCASGQGIYGEAFFGQGTRLTVV.

This clonotype was counted many times. J is TRBJ1-2 and V is TRBV12-3 or TRBV12-4; D may be TRBD1 (5 bases). This CDR3 has 15 residues. Trimming removed 8 bases at V and 0 bases at J, with 16 bases between. CDR3 bases: TGTGCCAGCGTTACGAACAGGAGCCCTAACTATGGCTACACCTTC. This sequence encodes CASVTNRSPNYGYTF.